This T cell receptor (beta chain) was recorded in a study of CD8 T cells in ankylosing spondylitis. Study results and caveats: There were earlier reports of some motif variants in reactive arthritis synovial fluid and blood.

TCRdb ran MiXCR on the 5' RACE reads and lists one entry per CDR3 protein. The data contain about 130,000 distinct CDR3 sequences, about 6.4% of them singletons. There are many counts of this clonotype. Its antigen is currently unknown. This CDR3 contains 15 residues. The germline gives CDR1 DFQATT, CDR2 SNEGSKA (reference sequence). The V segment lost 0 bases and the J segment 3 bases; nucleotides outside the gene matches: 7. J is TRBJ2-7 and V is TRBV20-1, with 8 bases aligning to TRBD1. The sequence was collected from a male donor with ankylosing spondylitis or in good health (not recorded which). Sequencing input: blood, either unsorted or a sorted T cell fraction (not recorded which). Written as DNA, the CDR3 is TGCAGTGCTAGAGATAGCAGAACAGGGGGCTACGAGCAGTACTTC. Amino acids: CSARDSRTGGYEQYF.